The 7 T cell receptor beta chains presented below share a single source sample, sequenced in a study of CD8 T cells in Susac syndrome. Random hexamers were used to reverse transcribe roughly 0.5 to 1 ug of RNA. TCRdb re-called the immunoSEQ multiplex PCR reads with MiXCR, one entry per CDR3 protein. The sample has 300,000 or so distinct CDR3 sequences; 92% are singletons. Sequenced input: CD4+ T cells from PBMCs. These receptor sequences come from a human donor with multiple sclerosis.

The CDR3 protein is CASSFSGQGTKLFF. CDR3 in DNA: TGTGCCAGCAGTTTCTCGGGACAGGGGACAAAGCTGTTTTTT. This chain connects TRBV12-3 or TRBV12-4 to TRBJ1-4, with 10 bases lining up with TRBD1. The trim removed 3 bases at V and 14 bases at J, leaving 9 bases unmatched. The CDR3 has 14 amino acids.

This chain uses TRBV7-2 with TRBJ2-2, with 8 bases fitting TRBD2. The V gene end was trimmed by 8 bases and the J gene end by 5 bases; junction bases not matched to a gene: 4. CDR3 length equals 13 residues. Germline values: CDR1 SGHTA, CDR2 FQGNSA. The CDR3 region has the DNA TGTGCCAGCCTGGGGACTAGAACCGGGGAGCTGTTTTTT. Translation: CASLGTRTGELFF.

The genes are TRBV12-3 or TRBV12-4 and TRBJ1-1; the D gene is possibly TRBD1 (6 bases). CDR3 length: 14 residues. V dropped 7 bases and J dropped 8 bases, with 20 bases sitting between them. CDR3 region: CASTRRGAGGEAFF. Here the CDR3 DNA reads TGTGCCAGCACCAGAAGGGGGGCCGGGGGGGAAGCTTTCTTT.

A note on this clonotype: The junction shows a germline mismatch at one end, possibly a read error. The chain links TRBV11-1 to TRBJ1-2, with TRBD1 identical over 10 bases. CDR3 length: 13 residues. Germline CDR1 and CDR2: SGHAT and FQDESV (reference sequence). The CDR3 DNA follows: TGTGCCAGCAGCACACTCCCGGGACAGGGGTCCCACTTC. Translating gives CASSTLPGQGSHF.

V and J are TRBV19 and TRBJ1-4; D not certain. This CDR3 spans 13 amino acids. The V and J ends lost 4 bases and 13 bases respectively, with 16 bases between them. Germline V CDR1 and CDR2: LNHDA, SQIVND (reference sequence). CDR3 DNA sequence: TGTGCCAGTAGTAAAGGGCCGCTGAGGGCACTGTTTTTT. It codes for CASSKGPLRALFF.

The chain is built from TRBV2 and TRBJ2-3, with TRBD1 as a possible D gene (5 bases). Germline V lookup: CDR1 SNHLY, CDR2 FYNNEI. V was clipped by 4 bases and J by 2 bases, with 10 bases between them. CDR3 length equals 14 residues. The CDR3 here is CASSGDRATDTQYF. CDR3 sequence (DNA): TGTGCCAGCAGTGGAGACAGAGCCACAGATACGCAGTATTTT. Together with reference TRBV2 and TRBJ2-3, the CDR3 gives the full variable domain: EPEVTQTPSHQVTQMGQEVILRCVPISNHLYFYWYRQILGQKVEFLVSFYNNEISEKSEIFDDQFSVERPDGSNFTLKIRSTKLEDSAMYFCASSGDRATDTQYFGPGTRLTVL.

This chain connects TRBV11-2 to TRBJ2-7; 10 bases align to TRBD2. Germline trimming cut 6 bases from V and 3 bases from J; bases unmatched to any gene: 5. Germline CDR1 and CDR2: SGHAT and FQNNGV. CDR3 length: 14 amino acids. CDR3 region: CASRDSSGSYEQYF. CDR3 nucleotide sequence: TGTGCCAGCAGAGATTCTAGCGGGAGCTACGAGCAGTACTTC.